Listed here are 20 T cell receptor beta chains from one sample, sequenced in a study of cytomegalovirus exposure and HLA in healthy donors. Primers included in the PCR were 60 Vbeta and 13 Jbeta primers. This table comes from immunoSEQ multiplex PCR, and its TCRdb copy is limited to in-frame clones, with some not included. The sample includes 50,000 or so clones, around 85% of them seen just once. Sequenced material: PBMCs. These TCRs come from a boy aged 10-17 years in good health and CMV-seropositive.

V and J are TRBV7-9 and TRBJ1-2; TRBD1 agrees at 7 bases. Trimming at V came to 1 base and at J to 12 bases, leaving 8 bases not matched to a gene. Germline assignment: CDR1 SEHNR and CDR2 FQNEAQ (reference sequence). This CDR3 comprises 13 residues. CDR3 DNA: TGTGCCAGCAGCTTAGGACAGGGTAAAGGACACACCTTC. It is translated as CASSLGQGKGHTF.

The V and J genes are TRBV19 and TRBJ1-4; 7 positions match TRBD1. The CDR3 totals 17 residues. CDR1 and CDR2 from the germline V gene are LNHDA and SQIVND (reference sequence). V was clipped by 3 bases and J by 0 bases; unmatched bases: 7. In DNA form, the CDR3 reads TGTGCCAGTAGTATTGACAGGGCCCCCGCAACTAATGAAAAACTGTTTTTT. This gives the protein CASSIDRAPATNEKLFF.

This chain joins TRBV18 and TRBJ1-2, with D perhaps matching TRBD1 (5 bases). Germline values: CDR1 KGHSH, CDR2 LQKENI. CDR3 size: 15 residues. Trimming cost V 8 bases and J 5 bases, with 21 bases left between them. For the CDR3, the DNA is TGTGCCAGCACCGAAGATGCGAACAGGCGGTATGGCTACACCTTC. Translated, it gives CASTEDANRRYGYTF. Complete variable domain (other parts from reference TRBV18 and TRBJ1-2): NAGVMQNPRHLVRRRGQEARLRCSPMKGHSHVYWYRQLPEEGLKFMVYLQKENIIDESGMPKERFSAEFPKEGPSILRIQQVVRGDSAAYFCASTEDANRRYGYTFGSGTRLTVV.

The chain links TRBV27 to TRBJ2-3; 8 nucleotides align to TRBD2. With 4 bases clipped from V and 2 bases from J, the junction kept 2 bases outside the gene matches. CDR1 is MNHEY and CDR2 is SMNVEV in the germline V gene (reference sequence). This CDR3 has 14 amino acids. CDR3 sequence: CASSYGGATDTQYF. The CDR3, as DNA: TGTGCCAGCAGTTACGGGGGGGCCACAGATACGCAGTATTTT.

V and J are TRBV28 and TRBJ2-7; perhaps TRBD2 as D (5 bases). This CDR3 comprises 13 residues. V lost 5 bases and J lost 2, with 10 bases in between. Per the germline V gene, CDR1 is MDHEN and CDR2 is SYDVKM. CDR3 in amino acids: CASSRAGTYEQYF. The CDR3, as DNA: TGTGCCAGCAGTCGAGCCGGGACCTACGAGCAGTACTTC.

This sequence joins TRBV11-2 and TRBJ1-2, with D unresolved. CDR1 is SGHAT, CDR2 FQNNGV, per germline. The CDR3 runs to 10 residues. The V end was cut by 11 bases, the J end by 9 bases, with 13 bases between. CDR3 coding DNA: TGTGCCTGGAGGTTTCGGCGCTACACCTTC. As protein: CAWRFRRYTF.

There are a few counts of this clone. The chain employs TRBV7-9 and TRBJ2-5; D possibly corresponds to TRBD1 (5 bases). The CDR3 has 13 residues. Germline CDR1 reads SEHNR; CDR2 reads FQNEAQ (reference sequence). The V and J ends lost 8 bases and 2 bases respectively, with 12 bases between them. CDR3 amino acids: CASLAGPQETQYF. CDR3 DNA: TGTGCCAGCTTGGCAGGGCCGCAAGAGACCCAGTACTTC.

This clone was counted between two and nine times. V gene TRBV19 combines with J gene TRBJ1-2, with D perhaps TRBD1 (6 bases). The CDR3 totals 15 residues. Germline values: CDR1 LNHDA, CDR2 SQIVND (reference sequence). V shed 3 bases and J shed 4 bases, with 15 bases lying between them. The CDR3 here is CASSMLATGFYGYTF. DNA of the CDR3: TGTGCCAGTAGTATGTTGGCGACAGGTTTCTATGGCTACACCTTC.

CDR3: CASSHGGRTGELFF. The CDR3 DNA reads as TGTGCCAGCAGCCACGGGGGGCGGACTGGGGAGCTGTTTTTT. The chain combines TRBV14 with TRBJ2-2, with D tentatively TRBD2 (7 bases). This CDR3 spans 14 amino acids. V was trimmed by 3 bases and J by 8 bases, leaving 13 bases between them. Germline loops: CDR1 SGHDN, CDR2 FVKESK. The full variable domain, with the rest looked up from reference TRBV14 and TRBJ2-2, is EAGVTQFPSHSVIEKGQTVTLRCDPISGHDNLYWYRRVMGKEIKFLLHFVKESKQDESGMPNNRFLAERTGGTYSTLKVQPAELEDSGVYFCASSHGGRTGELFFGEGSRLTVL.

V is TRBV7-8 and J is TRBJ2-5, with D possibly matching TRBD2 (5 bases). The end of the DNA is better explained by TRBJ2-7, so the J call may be wrong. The CDR3 is made up of 16 amino acids. In germline, CDR1 is SGHVS, CDR2 FQNEAQ. The CDR3 protein is CASSFSPGIPAYEQYF. CDR3 DNA sequence: TGTGCCAGCAGCTTCTCGCCCGGGATCCCCGCCTACGAGCAGTACTTC.

V and J are TRBV5-5 and TRBJ1-6; D is uncertain. Germline values: CDR1 SGHKS, CDR2 YYEKEE (reference sequence). The V and J ends lost 2 bases and 0 bases respectively, with 6 bases between them. CDR3 size: 15 residues. DNA for the CDR3: TGTGCCAGCAGCTTTTCCAGCTCCTATAATTCACCCCTCCACTTT. Its translation: CASSFSSSYNSPLHF.

V is TRBV5-1 and J is TRBJ1-1; a possible D gene is TRBD1 (5 bases). Trimming stripped 3 bases from V and 0 bases from J, with 15 bases between. Germline V gene data show CDR1 as SGHRS and CDR2 as YFSETQ. CDR3 length: 16 amino acids. The CDR3 is CASSSVPGRVNTEAFF. In DNA, the CDR3 is TGCGCCAGCAGCTCCGTCCCAGGGAGGGTGAACACTGAAGCTTTCTTT.

V usage is TRBV6-5 and J usage is TRBJ2-1; D perhaps matches TRBD2 (6 bases). The CDR3 spans 14 residues. V lost 2 bases to trimming and J lost 12 bases, with 17 bases between them. Germline V lookup: CDR1 MNHEY, CDR2 SVGAGI. For the CDR3, the DNA is TGTGCCAGCAGTTACACCAGCCAAGGGGACTCGCAGTTCTTC. This gives the protein CASSYTSQGDSQFF.

This clone occurred once. V and J are TRBV9 and TRBJ1-2; D unclear. The V gene's germline CDR1 is SGDLS and CDR2 YYNGEE. V gave up 2 bases and J gave up 4 bases, with 9 bases separating them. The CDR3 is 13 amino acids. The CDR3 coding sequence is TGTGCCAGCAGCGTCGGAGGCGGCTATGGCTACACCTTC. It codes for CASSVGGGYGYTF.

The chain employs TRBV2 and TRBJ2-3; no definite D call. Germline CDR1 and CDR2: SNHLY and FYNNEI. There are 14 residues in the CDR3. Trimming took off 3 bases at V and 2 bases at J, with 9 bases between the two ends. CDR3 nucleotide sequence: TGTGCCAGCAGTGATTCCGGTTACACAGATACGCAGTATTTT. Its translation: CASSDSGYTDTQYF.

The chain uses TRBV5-1 and TRBJ2-5, with 7 bases matching TRBD1. Per germline, CDR1 SGHRS and CDR2 YFSETQ. V lost 7 bases and J lost 5; bases outside the gene matches: 5. The CDR3 is 12 amino acids. The CDR3 loop reads CASRGGEETQYF. Written as DNA, the CDR3 is TGCGCCAGCCGAGGGGGCGAGGAGACCCAGTACTTC.

The V call is TRBV5-1, the J call TRBJ1-1; possibly TRBD1 for D (6 bases). The CDR3 spans 17 residues. With 1 base removed from V and 1 base from J, the gap between germline ends came to 17 bases. Germline V CDR1 and CDR2: SGHRS, YFSETQ. The CDR3 DNA sequence: TGCGCCAGCAGCTTGACAGGGTTGGGCAGGCGGAACACTGAAGCTTTCTTT. It translates to CASSLTGLGRRNTEAFF.

The chain links TRBV27 to TRBJ1-6; D unresolved. Trimming took off 5 bases at V and 0 bases at J, with 17 bases between the two ends. CDR3 length: 18 amino acids. The germline gives CDR1 MNHEY, CDR2 SMNVEV (reference sequence). CDR3 sequence (DNA): TGTGCCAGCAGTCCGAGCGGTTGGCTAAGCTCCTATAATTCACCCCTCCACTTT. Protein sequence: CASSPSGWLSSYNSPLHF.

This clone was observed once. The chain joins TRBV7-6 to TRBJ2-5; TRBD1 aligns across 11 bases. The CDR3 totals 15 residues. The V gene's germline CDR1 is SGHVS and CDR2 FNYEAQ. V lost 5 bases to trimming and J lost 4 bases; unmatched junction nucleotides: 6. The CDR3 sequence is CASSAGQGAPETQYF. DNA of the CDR3: TGTGCCAGCAGCGCCGGACAGGGGGCCCCAGAGACCCAGTACTTC.

This sequence joins TRBV6-5 and TRBJ1-3, with 12 bases lining up with TRBD1. This CDR3 region has 16 residues. The germline CDR1 and CDR2 sequences are MNHEY and SVGAGI. With V trimmed by 4 bases and J by 4 bases, 5 bases remained unmatched. The CDR3 reads CASSLGQGAGGNTIYF. CDR3 coding DNA: TGTGCCAGCAGTTTGGGACAGGGGGCCGGAGGAAACACCATATATTTT.